This paragraph reports one TCR beta chain. The V and J ends lost 5 bases and 2 bases respectively, with 9 bases between them. The germline gives CDR1 MNHEY, CDR2 SVGAGI. The CDR3 consists of 13 residues. This sample was included in a study of blood T cell repertoires in COVID-19. Sequencing was performed with immunoSEQ multiplex PCR; in TCRdb, only in-frame clones are kept and a portion is missing. Among 200,000 to 300,000 clones listed, more than 85% were seen once. This receptor was obtained from a woman in her twenties or thirties who had recovered from COVID-19. The chain combines TRBV6-5 with TRBJ1-1, with D possibly being TRBD1 (5 bases). Sequencing used PBMCs or T cells enriched from blood (not recorded which). The CDR3 loop reads CASSPQANTEAFF. The CDR3 nucleotides read TGTGCCAGCAGTCCACAGGCAAACACTGAAGCTTTCTTT.